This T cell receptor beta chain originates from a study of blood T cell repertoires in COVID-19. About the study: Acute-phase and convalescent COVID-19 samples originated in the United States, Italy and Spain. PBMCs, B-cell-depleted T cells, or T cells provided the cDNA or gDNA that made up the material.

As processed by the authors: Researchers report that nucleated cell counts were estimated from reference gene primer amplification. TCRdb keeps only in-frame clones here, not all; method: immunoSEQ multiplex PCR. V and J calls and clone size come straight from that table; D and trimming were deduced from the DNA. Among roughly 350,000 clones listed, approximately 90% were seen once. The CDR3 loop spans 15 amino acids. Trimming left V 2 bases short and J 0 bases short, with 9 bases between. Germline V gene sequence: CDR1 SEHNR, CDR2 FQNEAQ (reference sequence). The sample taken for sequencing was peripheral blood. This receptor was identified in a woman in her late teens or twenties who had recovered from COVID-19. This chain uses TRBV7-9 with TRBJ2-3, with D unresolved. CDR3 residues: CASSLYGPSTDTQYF. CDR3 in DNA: TGTGCCAGCAGCTTATACGGTCCTAGCACAGATACGCAGTATTTT.